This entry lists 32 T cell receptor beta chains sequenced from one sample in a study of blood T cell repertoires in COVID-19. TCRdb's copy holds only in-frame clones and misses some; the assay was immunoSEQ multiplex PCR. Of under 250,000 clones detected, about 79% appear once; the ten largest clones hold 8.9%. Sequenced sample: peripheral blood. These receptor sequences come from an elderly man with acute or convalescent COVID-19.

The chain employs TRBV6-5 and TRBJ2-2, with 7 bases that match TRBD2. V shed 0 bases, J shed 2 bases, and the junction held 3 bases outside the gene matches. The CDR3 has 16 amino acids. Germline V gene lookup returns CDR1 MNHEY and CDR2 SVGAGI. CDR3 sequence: CASSYSLAANTGELFF. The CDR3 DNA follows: TGTGCCAGCAGTTACTCCCTAGCGGCTAACACCGGGGAGCTGTTTTTT.

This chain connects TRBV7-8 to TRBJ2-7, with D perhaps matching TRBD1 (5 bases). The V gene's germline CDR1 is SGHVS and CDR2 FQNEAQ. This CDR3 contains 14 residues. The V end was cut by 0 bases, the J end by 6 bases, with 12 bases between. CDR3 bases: TGTGCCAGCAGCTTAGCTAGGACATCCCGCGAGCAGTACTTC. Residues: CASSLARTSREQYF. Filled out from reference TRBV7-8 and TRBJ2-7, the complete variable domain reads GAGVSQSPRYKVAKRGQDVALRCDPISGHVSLFWYQQALGQGPEFLTYFQNEAQLDKSGLPSDRFFAERPEGSVSTLKIQRTQQEDSAVYLCASSLARTSREQYFGPGTRLTVT.

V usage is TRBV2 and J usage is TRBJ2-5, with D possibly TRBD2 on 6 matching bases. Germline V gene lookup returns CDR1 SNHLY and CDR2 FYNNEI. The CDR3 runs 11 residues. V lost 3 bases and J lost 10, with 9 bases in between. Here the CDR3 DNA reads TGTGCCAGCAGTGATTGGCGGGGCCAGTACTTC. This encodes CASSDWRGQYF.

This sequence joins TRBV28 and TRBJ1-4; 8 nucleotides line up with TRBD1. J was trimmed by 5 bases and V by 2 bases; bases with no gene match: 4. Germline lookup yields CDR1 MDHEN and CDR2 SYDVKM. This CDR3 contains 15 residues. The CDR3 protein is CASSLGPGGNEKLFF. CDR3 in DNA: TGTGCCAGCAGTTTAGGCCCAGGGGGCAATGAAAAACTGTTTTTT.

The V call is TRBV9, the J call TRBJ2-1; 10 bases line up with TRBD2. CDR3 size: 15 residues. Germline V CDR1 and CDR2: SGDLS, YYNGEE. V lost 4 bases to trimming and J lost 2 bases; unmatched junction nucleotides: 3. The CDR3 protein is CASSPTSGTYNEQFF. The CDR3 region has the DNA TGTGCCAGCAGCCCCACTAGCGGGACCTACAATGAGCAGTTCTTC.

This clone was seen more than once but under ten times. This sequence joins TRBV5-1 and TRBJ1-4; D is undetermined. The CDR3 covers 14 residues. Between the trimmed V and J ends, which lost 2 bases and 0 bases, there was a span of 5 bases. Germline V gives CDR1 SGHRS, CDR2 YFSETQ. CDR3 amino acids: CASSFTATNEKLFF. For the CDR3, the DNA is TGCGCCAGCAGCTTCACAGCAACTAATGAAAAACTGTTTTTT.

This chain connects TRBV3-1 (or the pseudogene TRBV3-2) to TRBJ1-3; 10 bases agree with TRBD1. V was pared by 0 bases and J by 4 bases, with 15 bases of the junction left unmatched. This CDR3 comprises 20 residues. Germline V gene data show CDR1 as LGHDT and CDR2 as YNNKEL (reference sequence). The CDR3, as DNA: TGTGCCAGCAGCCAAGATAAGGGACAGGGGACTCTGTTGGCGGGAAACACCATATATTTT. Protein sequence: CASSQDKGQGTLLAGNTIYF.

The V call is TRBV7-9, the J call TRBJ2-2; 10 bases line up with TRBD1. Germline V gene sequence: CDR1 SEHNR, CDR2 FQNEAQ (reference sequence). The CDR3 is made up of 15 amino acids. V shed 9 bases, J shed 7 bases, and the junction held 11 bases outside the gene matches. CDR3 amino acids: CASITGTGADGELFF. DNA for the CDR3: TGTGCCAGTATCACCGGGACAGGGGCGGACGGGGAGCTGTTTTTT.

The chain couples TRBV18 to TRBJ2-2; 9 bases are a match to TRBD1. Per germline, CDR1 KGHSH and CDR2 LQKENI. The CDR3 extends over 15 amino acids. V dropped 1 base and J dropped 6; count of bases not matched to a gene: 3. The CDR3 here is CASSPRDRVSGELFF. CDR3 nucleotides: TGTGCCAGCTCACCACGGGACAGGGTGTCCGGGGAGCTGTTTTTT. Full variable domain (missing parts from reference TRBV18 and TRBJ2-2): NAGVMQNPRHLVRRRGQEARLRCSPMKGHSHVYWYRQLPEEGLKFMVYLQKENIIDESGMPKERFSAEFPKEGPSILRIQQVVRGDSAAYFCASSPRDRVSGELFFGEGSRLTVL.

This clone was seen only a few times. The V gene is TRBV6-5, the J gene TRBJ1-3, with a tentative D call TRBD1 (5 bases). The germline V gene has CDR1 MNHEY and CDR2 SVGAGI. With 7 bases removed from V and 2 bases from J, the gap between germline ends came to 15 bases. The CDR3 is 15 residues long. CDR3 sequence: CASTPLGVPGNTIYF. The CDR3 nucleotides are TGTGCCAGCACGCCGTTAGGGGTTCCTGGAAACACCATATATTTT.

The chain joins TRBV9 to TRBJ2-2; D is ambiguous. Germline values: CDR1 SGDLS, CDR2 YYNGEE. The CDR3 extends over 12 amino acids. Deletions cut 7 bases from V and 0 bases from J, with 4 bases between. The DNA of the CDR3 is TGTGCCAGCCCAACGAACACCGGGGAGCTGTTTTTT. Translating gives CASPTNTGELFF.

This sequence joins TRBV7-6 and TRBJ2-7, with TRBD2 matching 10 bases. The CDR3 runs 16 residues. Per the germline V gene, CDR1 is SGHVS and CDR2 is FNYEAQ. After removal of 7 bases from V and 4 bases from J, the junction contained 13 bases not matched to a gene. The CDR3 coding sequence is TGTGCCAGCATCCCGGGACCTAGCGGGAGCTTTTACGAGCAGTACTTC. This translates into CASIPGPSGSFYEQYF.

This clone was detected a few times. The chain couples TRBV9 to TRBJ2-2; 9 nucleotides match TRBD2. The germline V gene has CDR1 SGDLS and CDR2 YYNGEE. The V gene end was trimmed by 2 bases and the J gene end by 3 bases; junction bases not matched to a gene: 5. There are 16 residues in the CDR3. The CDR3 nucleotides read TGTGCCAGCAGCGTGACAGCGGGAGGTGACACCGGGGAGCTGTTTTTT. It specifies CASSVTAGGDTGELFF.

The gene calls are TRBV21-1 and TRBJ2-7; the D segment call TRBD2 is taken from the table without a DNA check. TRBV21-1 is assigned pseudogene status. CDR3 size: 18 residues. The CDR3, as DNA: TGTGCCAGCAGCAAACCCTTGGCTAGCGGGGAATTCTACTACGAGCAGTACTTC. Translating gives CASSKPLASGEFYYEQYF.

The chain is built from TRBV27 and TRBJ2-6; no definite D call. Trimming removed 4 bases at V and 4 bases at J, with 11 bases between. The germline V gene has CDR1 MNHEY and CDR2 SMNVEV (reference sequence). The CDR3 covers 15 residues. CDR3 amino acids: CASSSPSVGANVLTF. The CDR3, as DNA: TGTGCCAGCAGTTCGCCCTCAGTAGGGGCCAACGTCCTGACTTTC.

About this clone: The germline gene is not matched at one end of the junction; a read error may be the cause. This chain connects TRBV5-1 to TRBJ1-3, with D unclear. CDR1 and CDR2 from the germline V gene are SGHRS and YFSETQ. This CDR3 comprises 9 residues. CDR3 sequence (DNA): TGCGCCAGCAGCTTGGATGCGTCCTTT. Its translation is CASSLDASF.

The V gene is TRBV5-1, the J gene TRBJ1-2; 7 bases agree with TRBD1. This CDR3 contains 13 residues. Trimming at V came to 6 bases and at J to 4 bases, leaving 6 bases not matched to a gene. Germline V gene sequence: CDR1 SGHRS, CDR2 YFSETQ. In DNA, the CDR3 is TGCGCCAGCACCCCCGGGACAGTCTATGGCTACACCTTC. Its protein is CASTPGTVYGYTF.

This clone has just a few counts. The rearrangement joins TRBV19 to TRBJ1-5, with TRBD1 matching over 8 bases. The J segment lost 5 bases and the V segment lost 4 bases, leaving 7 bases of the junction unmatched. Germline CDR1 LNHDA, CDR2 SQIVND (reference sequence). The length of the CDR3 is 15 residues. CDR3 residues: CASSKTGGSYQPQHF. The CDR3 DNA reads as TGTGCCAGTAGTAAAACAGGGGGTTCGTATCAGCCCCAGCATTTT.

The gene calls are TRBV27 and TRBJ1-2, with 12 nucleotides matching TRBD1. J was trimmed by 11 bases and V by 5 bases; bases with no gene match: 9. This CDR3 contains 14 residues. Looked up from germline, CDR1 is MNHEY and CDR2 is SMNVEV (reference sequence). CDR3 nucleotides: TGTGCCAGCAGTCTAACCGGGACAGGGGGCTCGTACACCTTC. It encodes CASSLTGTGGSYTF.

The CDR3 nucleotides are TGTGCCAGCTCGAGTGGGGGGAAGGGAGGAAACACCATATATTTT. This gives the protein CASSSGGKGGNTIYF. The genes are TRBV3-1 (or the pseudogene TRBV3-2) and TRBJ1-3; tentative D call: TRBD1 (5 bases). The V gene's germline CDR1 is LGHDT and CDR2 YNNKEL (reference sequence). V shed 8 bases and J shed 4 bases, with 18 bases lying between them. This CDR3 has 15 amino acids.

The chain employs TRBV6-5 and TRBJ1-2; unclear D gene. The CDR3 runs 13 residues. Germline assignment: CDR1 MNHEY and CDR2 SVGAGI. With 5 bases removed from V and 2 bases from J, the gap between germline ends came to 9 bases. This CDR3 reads CASSRTGNYGYTF. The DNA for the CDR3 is TGTGCCAGCAGTCGGACGGGGAACTATGGCTACACCTTC.

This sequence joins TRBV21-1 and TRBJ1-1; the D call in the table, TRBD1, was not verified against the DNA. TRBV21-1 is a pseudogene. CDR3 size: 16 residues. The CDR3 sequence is CASSRGRNRWDTEAFF. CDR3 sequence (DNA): TGTGCCAGCAGCAGAGGTAGAAACAGGTGGGACACTGAAGCTTTCTTT.

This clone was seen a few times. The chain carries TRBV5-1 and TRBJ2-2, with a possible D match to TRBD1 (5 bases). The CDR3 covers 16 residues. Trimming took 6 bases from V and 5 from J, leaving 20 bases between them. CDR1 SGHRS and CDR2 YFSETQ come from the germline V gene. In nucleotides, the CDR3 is TGCGCCAGCACCTCGAAAGGGGCCTTCGGGACCGGGGAGCTGTTTTTT. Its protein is CASTSKGAFGTGELFF.

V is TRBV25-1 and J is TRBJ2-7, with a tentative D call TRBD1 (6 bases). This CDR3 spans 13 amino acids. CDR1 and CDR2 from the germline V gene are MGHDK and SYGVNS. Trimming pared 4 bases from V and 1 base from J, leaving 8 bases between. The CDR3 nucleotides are TGTGCCAGCAGTGCAACAGGGTCCTACGAGCAGTACTTC. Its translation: CASSATGSYEQYF.

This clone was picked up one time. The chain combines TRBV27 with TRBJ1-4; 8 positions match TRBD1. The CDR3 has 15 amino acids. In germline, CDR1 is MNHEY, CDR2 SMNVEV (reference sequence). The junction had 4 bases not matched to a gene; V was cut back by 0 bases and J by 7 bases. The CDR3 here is CASSLSRTGREKLFF. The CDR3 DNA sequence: TGTGCCAGCAGTTTATCGCGGACAGGGCGTGAAAAACTGTTTTTT.

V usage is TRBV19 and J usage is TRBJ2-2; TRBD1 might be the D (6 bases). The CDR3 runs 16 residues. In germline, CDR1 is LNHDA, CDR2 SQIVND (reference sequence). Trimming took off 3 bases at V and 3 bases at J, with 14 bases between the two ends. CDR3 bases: TGTGCCAGTAGTATCTGGCAGGGGATGGACACCGGGGAGCTGTTTTTT. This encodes CASSIWQGMDTGELFF.

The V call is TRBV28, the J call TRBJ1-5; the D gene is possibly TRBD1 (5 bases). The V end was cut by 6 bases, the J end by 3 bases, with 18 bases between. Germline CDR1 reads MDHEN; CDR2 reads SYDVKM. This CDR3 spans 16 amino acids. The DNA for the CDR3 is TGTGCCAGCAGCCCTGGGGGGGGAACTTCCAATCAGCCCCAGCATTTT. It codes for CASSPGGGTSNQPQHF.

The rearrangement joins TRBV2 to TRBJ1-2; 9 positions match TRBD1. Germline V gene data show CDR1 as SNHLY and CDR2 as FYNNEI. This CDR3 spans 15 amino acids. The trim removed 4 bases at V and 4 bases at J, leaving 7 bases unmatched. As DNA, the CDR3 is TGTGCCAGCAGTGGGCCGGGACAGGGAAGCTATGGCTACACCTTC. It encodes CASSGPGQGSYGYTF.

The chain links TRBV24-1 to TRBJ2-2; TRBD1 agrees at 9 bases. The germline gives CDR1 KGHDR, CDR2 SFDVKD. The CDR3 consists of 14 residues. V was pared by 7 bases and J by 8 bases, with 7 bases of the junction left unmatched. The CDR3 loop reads CATSRWTGVGELFF. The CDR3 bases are TGTGCCACCAGCCGTTGGACAGGGGTGGGGGAGCTGTTTTTT.

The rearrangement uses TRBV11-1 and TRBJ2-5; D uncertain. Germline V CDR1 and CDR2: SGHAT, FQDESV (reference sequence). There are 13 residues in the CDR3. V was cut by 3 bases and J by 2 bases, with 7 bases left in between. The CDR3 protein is CASSFRFQETQYF. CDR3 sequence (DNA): TGTGCCAGCAGCTTTAGATTTCAAGAGACCCAGTACTTC. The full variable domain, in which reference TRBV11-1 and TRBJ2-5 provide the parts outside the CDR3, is EAEVAQSPRYKITEKSQAVAFWCDPISGHATLYWYRQILGQGPELLVQFQDESVVDDSQLPKDRFSAERLKGVDSTLKIQPAELGDSAMYLCASSFRFQETQYFGPGTRLLVL.

The CDR3 is CASSFERGRNGYTF. CDR3 DNA: TGTGCCAGCAGTTTCGAGAGAGGGCGGAATGGCTACACCTTC. The chain carries TRBV28 and TRBJ1-2; D not resolved. CDR3 size: 14 residues. CDR1 is MDHEN and CDR2 is SYDVKM in the germline V gene. The V and J ends lost 3 bases and 6 bases respectively, with 14 bases between them.

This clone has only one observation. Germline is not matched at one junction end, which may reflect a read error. The CDR3 coding sequence is TGTGCCAGAAGTGATAGGACAGGGACCGACGAGCAGTACTTC. As protein: CARSDRTGTDEQYF. This chain uses TRBV6-1 with TRBJ2-7; 8 nucleotides align to TRBD1. CDR3 length equals 14 residues. The germline gives CDR1 MNHNS, CDR2 SASEGT.